This T cell receptor beta chain was retrieved from a study of cytomegalovirus exposure and HLA in healthy donors. Study at large: The Caucasian-associated ancestry cluster held around four fifths of 398 genotyped donors. Study-wide results and caveats: Some V segments, including TRBV6-2 and TRBV6-3, were excluded as indistinguishable.

13 Jbeta primers and 60 Vbeta primers were used for the PCR. Produced via immunoSEQ multiplex PCR; TCRdb's table is partial and in-frame only. The sample has approximately 120,000 clones, roughly 76% seen once. With regard to this clone: Its antigen is not known.

Trimming removed 8 bases at V and 4 bases at J, with 14 bases between. There are 14 residues in the CDR3. Germline CDR1 reads MNHNS; CDR2 reads SASEGT. Donors sampled were nominally healthy, though unrecorded immune exposures were likely. This sequence joins TRBV6-1 and TRBJ2-2, with D perhaps matching TRBD2 (6 bases). Sequenced material: PBMCs. The sequence was collected from a woman in her 40s in good health and CMV-seropositive. The CDR3 DNA sequence: TGTGCCAGCGAGACTAGGGGAAGCACCGGGGAGCTGTTTTTT. Translating gives CASETRGSTGELFF.